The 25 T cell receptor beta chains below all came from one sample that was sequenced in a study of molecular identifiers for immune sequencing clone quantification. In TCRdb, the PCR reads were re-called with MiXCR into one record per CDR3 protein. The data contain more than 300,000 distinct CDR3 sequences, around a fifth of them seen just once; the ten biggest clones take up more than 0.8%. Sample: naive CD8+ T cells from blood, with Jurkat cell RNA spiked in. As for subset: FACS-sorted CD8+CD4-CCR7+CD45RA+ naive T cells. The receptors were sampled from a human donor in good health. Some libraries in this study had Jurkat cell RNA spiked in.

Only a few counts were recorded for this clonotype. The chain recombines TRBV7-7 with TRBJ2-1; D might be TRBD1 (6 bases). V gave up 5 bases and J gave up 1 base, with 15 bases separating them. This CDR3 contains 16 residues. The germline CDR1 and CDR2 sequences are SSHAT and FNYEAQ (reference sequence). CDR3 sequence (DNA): TGTGCCAGCAGCCCACAGGACAGCTCTTCCTACAATGAGCAGTTCTTC. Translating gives CASSPQDSSSYNEQFF.

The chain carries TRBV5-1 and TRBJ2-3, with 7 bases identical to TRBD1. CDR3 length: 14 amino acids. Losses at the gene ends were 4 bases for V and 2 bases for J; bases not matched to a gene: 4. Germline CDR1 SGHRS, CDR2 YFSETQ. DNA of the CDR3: TGCGCCAGCAGCAGCGGACAGGACACAGATACGCAGTATTTT. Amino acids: CASSSGQDTDTQYF.

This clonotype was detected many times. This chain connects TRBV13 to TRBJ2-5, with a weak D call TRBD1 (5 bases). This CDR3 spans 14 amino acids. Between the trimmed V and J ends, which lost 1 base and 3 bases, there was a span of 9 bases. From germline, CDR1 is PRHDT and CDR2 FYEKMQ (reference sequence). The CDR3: CASSLVTDKETQYF. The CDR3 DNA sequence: TGTGCCAGCAGCTTAGTGACAGATAAAGAGACCCAGTACTTC.

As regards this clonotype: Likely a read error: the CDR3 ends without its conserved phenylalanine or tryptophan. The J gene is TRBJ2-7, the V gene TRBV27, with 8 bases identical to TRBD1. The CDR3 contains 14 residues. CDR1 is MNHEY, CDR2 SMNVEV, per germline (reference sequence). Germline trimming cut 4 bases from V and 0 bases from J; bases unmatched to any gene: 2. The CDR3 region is CASSYGQGSYEQYL. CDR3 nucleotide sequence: TGTGCCAGCAGTTACGGACAGGGCTCCTACGAGCAGTACCTC.

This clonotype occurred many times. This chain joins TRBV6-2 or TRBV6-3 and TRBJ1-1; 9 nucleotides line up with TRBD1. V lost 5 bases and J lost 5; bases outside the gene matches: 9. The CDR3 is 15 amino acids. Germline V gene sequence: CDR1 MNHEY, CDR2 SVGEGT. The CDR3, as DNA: TGTGCCAGCAGTGACCTGGGGACAGGGTGGACTGAAGCTTTCTTT. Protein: CASSDLGTGWTEAFF.

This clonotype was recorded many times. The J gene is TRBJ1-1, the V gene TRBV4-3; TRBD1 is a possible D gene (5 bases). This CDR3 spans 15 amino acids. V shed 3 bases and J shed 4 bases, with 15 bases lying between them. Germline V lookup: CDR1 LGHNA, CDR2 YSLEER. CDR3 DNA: TGCGCCAGCAGCCACCTCGGGGTGGGGGGCACTGAAGCTTTCTTT. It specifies CASSHLGVGGTEAFF.

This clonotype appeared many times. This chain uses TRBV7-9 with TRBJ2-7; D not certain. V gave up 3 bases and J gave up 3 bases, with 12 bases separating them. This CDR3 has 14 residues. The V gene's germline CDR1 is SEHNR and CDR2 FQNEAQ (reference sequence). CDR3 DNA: TGTGCCAGCAGCTTGCCTAATACAAACTACGAGCAGTACTTC. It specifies CASSLPNTNYEQYF.

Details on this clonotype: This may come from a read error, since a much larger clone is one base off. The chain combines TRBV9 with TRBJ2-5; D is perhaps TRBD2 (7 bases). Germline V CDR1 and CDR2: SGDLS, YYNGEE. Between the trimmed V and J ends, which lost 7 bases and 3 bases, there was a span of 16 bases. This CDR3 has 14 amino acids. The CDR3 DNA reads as TGTGCCAGCGGCGCGGGGGCCCTTAAAGAGACCCAGTACTTC. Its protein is CASGAGALKETQYF.

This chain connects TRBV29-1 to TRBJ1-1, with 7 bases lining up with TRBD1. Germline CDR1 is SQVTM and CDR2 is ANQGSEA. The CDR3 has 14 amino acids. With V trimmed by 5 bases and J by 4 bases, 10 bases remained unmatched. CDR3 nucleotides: TGCAGCGTTATTTACAGGGGTAGTGGCACTGAAGCTTTCTTT. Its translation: CSVIYRGSGTEAFF.

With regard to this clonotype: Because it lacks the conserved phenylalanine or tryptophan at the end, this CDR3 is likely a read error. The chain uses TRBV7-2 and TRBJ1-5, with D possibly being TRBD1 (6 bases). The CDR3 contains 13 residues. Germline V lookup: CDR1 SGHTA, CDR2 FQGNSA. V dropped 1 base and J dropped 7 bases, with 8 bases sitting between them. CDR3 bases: TGTGCCAGCAGCTTAGGGGGGGCCCAGCCCCAGCATCTT. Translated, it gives CASSLGGAQPQHL.

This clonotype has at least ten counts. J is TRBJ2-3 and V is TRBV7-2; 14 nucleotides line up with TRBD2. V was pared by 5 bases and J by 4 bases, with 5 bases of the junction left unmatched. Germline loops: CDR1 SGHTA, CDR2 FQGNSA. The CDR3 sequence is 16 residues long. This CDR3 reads CASSQGLAGVADTQYF. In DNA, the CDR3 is TGTGCCAGCAGCCAGGGACTAGCGGGGGTAGCAGATACGCAGTATTTT.

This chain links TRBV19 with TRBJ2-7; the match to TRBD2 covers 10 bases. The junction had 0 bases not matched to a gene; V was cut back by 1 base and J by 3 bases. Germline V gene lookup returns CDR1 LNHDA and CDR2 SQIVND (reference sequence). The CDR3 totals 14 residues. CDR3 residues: CASSIGTSGYEQYF. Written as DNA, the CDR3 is TGTGCCAGTAGTATAGGGACTAGCGGCTACGAGCAGTACTTC.

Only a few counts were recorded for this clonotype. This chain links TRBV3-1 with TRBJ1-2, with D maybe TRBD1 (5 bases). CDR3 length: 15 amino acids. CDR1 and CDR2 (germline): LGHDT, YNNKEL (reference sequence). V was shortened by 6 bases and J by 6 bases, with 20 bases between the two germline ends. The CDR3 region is CASSHDHRLPHGYTF. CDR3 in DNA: TGTGCCAGCAGTCACGACCACAGGCTCCCGCATGGCTACACCTTC.

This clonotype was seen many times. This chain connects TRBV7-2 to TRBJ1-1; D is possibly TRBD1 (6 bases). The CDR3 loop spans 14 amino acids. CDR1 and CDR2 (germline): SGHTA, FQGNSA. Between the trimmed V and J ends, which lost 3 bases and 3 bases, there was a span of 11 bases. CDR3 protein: CASSFNRDDTEAFF. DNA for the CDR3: TGTGCCAGCAGCTTTAACAGGGACGACACTGAAGCTTTCTTT.

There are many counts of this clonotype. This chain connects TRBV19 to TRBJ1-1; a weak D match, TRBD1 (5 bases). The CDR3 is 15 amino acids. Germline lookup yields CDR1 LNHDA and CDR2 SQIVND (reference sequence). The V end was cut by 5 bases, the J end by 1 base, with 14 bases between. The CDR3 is CASSVLPGQNTEAFF. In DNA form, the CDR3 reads TGTGCCAGTAGTGTCCTTCCAGGACAGAACACTGAAGCTTTCTTT.

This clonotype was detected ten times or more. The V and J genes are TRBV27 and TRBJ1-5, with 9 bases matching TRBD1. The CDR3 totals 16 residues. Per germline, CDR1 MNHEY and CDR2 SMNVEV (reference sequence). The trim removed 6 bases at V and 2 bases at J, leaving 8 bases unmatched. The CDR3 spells CASSGGQGFGNQPQHF. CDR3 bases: TGTGCCAGCAGCGGGGGACAGGGCTTCGGCAATCAGCCCCAGCATTTT.

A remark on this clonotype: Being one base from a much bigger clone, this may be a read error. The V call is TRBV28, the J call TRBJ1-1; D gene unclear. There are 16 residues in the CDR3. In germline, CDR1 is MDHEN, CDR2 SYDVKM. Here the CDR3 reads CARSLPDTLGNTEAFF. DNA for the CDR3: TGTGCCCGCAGTTTACCCGACACGTTGGGAAACACTGAAGCTTTCTTT.

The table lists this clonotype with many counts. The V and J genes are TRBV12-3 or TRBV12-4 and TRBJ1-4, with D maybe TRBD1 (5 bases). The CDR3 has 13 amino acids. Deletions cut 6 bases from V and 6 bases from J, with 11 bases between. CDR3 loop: CASRDTSDEKLFF. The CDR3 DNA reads TGTGCCAGCAGGGACACTTCAGATGAAAAACTGTTTTTT.

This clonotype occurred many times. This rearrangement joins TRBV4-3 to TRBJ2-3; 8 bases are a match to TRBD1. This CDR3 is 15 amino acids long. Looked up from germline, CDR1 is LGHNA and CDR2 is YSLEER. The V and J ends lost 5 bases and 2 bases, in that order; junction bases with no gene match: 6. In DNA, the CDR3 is TGCGCCAGCAGCGCAGGACAGGGATCCACAGATACGCAGTATTTT. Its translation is CASSAGQGSTDTQYF.

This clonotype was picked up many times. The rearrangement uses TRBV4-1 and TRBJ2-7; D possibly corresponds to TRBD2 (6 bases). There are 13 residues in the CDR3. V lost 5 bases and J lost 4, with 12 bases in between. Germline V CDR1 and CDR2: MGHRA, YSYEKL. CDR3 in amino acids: CASSSQGGYEQYF. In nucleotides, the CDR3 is TGCGCCAGCAGCTCTCAGGGAGGTTACGAGCAGTACTTC.

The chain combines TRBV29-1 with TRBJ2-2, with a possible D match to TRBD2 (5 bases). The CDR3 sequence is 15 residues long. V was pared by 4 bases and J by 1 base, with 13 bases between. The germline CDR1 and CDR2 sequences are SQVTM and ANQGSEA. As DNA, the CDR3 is TGCAGCGTTGCTTTTACGGGAAAGAACACCGGGGAGCTGTTTTTT. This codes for CSVAFTGKNTGELFF.

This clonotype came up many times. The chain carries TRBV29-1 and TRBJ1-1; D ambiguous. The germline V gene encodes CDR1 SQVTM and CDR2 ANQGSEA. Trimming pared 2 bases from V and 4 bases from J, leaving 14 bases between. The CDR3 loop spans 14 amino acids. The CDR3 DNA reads TGCAGCGTTGAACCGGTGGGGTTCGGCACTGAAGCTTTCTTT. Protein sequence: CSVEPVGFGTEAFF.

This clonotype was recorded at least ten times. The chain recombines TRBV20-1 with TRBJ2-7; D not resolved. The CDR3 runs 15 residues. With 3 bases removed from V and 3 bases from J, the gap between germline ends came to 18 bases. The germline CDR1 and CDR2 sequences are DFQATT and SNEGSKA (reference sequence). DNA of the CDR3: TGCAGTGCTAGGGGCCCCCCAAGCCTCAACTACGAGCAGTACTTC. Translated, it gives CSARGPPSLNYEQYF.

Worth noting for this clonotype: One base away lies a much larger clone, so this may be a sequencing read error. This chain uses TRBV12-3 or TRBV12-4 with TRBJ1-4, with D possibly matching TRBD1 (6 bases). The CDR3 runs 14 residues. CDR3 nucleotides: TGTGCCGGCAGAACCTTACTCGACAGGTTAAAACTGTTTTTT. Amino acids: CAGRTLLDRLKLFF.

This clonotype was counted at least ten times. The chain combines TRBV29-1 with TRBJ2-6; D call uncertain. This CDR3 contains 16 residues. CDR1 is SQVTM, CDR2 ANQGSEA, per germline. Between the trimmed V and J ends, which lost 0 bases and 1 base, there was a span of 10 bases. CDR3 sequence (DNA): TGCAGCGTTGAAGATCCGCTTAGGTCTGGGGCCAACGTCCTGACTTTC. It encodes CSVEDPLRSGANVLTF.